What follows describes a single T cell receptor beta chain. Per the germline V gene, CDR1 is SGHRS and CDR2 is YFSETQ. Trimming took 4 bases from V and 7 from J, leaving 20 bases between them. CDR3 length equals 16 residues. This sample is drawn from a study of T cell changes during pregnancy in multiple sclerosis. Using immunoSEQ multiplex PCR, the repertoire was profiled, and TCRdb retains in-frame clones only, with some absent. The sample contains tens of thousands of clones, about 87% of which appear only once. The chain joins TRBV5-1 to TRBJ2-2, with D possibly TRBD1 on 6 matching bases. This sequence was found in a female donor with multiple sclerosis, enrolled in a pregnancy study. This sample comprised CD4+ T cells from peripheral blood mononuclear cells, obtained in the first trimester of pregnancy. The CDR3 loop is CASSSGQPNGVGELFF. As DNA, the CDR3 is TGCGCCAGCAGCAGCGGACAGCCAAATGGGGTCGGGGAGCTGTTTTTT. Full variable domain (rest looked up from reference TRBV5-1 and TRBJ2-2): KAGVTQTPRYLIKTRGQQVTLSCSPISGHRSVSWYQQTPGQGLQFLFEYFSETQRNKGNFPGRFSGRQFSNSRSEMNVSTLELGDSALYLCASSSGQPNGVGELFFGEGSRLTVL.